This T cell receptor beta chain is drawn from a study of somatic mutations in cytotoxic T cells in rheumatoid arthritis. Study summary: Blood (approximately 28 ml EDTA) from each patient was taken right after diagnosis, before any treatment. Flow cytometric sorting isolated some V beta antibody-stained T-cell populations at nearly 100% purity, and among them were V beta1+ cells that underwent TCRB sequencing.

This CDR3 contains 13 residues. Germline lookup yields CDR1 SGHNT and CDR2 YYREEE (reference sequence). The V gene end was trimmed by 9 bases and the J gene end by 5 bases; junction bases not matched to a gene: 7. The repertoire was sequenced with immunoSEQ multiplex PCR; TCRdb's copy has only in-frame clones and lacks some. Of roughly 6,300 clones listed, 60% to 80% are singletons. In regard to this clone: Its matching antigen is unknown.

Study conclusions and caveats: Exceedance of 20% of CD8+ cells by the largest CD8+ clone occurred in about an eighth of the roughly 60 patients. Rheumatoid arthritis patients showed slight TRBV07 underrepresentation, unadjusted for multiple comparisons.

Sequences were derived from CD8+ T cells sorted from blood, sampled at a follow-up visit. V and J are TRBV5-4 and TRBJ2-5; the match to TRBD2 covers 10 bases. The source of this sequence is a woman in her 70s with rheumatoid arthritis. The CDR3: CATQREGGETQYF. CDR3 nucleotide sequence: TGTGCCACCCAGCGGGAGGGAGGGGAGACCCAGTACTTC.